The 15 T cell receptor beta chains reported below all come from one sample, sequenced in a study of Graves' ophthalmopathy and Graves' hyperthyroidism. The authors amplified TCR beta CDR3 regions, and they did so from RNA transcripts for repertoire sequencing. An opening RT-PCR round employed HTBI primers and preceded a second-round multiplex PCR. TCRdb re-called the multiplex PCR reads with MiXCR, one entry per CDR3 protein. Among about 660,000 distinct CDR3 sequences, 35% to 45% were seen once, and the ten largest hold over 2.5%. Sample: peripheral blood. The receptors derive from an adult man with Graves' ophthalmopathy.

The rearrangement uses TRBV7-8 and TRBJ2-3; D not resolved. Trimming stripped 1 base from V and 2 bases from J, with 10 bases between. This CDR3 has 15 residues. Germline V gives CDR1 SGHVS, CDR2 FQNEAQ. DNA of the CDR3: TGTGCCAGCAGCTTAGTTAGGATGGTCACAGATACGCAGTATTTT. Translation gives CASSLVRMVTDTQYF.

The rearrangement uses TRBV2 and TRBJ2-1, with D possibly matching TRBD1 (6 bases). The V gene lost 7 bases and the J gene lost 5 bases, with 18 bases spanning the gap. The CDR3 covers 15 residues. Germline V gene sequence: CDR1 SNHLY, CDR2 FYNNEI. The CDR3 sequence: CASTTTGTNNNEQFF. In DNA, the CDR3 is TGTGCCAGCACGACCACCGGGACAAACAACAATGAGCAGTTCTTC.

Comments on this clonotype: Since no conserved phenylalanine or tryptophan closes the CDR3, a read error is the likely cause. The V call is TRBV2, the J call TRBJ1-6; 9 bases agree with TRBD1. The CDR3 runs 15 residues. Germline-derived CDR1 and CDR2 are SNHLY and FYNNEI. Trimming cost V 5 bases and J 12 bases; bases outside gene matches: 11. Here the CDR3 DNA reads TGTGCCAGCAGTTTACAGGGGGCAGATATTTTACCCCTCCACCTT. Protein sequence: CASSLQGADILPLHL.

The chain couples TRBV6-6 to TRBJ1-4; possibly TRBD1 for D (6 bases). V was shortened by 1 base and J by 3 bases, with 9 bases between the two germline ends. The germline V gene encodes CDR1 MNHNY and CDR2 SVGAGI (reference sequence). The CDR3 sequence is 15 residues long. DNA of the CDR3: TGTGCCAGCAGTTACTTAGGGGGTCCTAATGAAAAACTGTTTTTT. Its protein is CASSYLGGPNEKLFF.

This clonotype was seen many times. V and J are TRBV10-3 and TRBJ2-7; 8 nucleotides align to TRBD2. There are 14 residues in the CDR3. Per germline, CDR1 ENHRY and CDR2 SYGVKD. J gave up 7 bases and V 10 bases, and 15 bases lay outside the gene matches. The DNA for the CDR3 is TGTGCCACCCTGGGGAGCGGGAGATCAGAGGAGCAGTACTTC. Amino acid sequence: CATLGSGRSEEQYF.

The chain uses TRBV25-1 and TRBJ1-6, with 7 nucleotides matching TRBD1. Germline V gene data show CDR1 as MGHDK and CDR2 as SYGVNS. The CDR3 sequence is 15 residues long. V gave up 5 bases and J gave up 4 bases; unmatched junction bases: 5. The CDR3 DNA reads TGTGCCAGCAGTCAAATGGACAGGTATAATTCACCCCTCCACTTT. It is translated as CASSQMDRYNSPLHF.

The chain couples TRBV10-3 to TRBJ1-4; the D is unclear. With 2 bases removed from V and 6 bases from J, the gap between germline ends came to 10 bases. CDR3 length equals 14 residues. Germline V CDR1 and CDR2: ENHRY, SYGVKD. This CDR3 is CAISEVWVHEKLFF. The CDR3 DNA reads TGTGCCATCAGTGAGGTATGGGTACATGAAAAACTGTTTTTT.

This clonotype was recorded a few times. This chain links TRBV10-3 with TRBJ1-2; 10 bases map to TRBD1. Germline V gene sequence: CDR1 ENHRY, CDR2 SYGVKD. The CDR3 contains 15 residues. With V trimmed by 10 bases and J by 4 bases, 12 bases remained unmatched. The CDR3 is CASRSGTGEGYGYTF. The DNA of the CDR3 is TGTGCCAGCAGGTCCGGGACAGGGGAGGGCTATGGCTACACCTTC.

V and J are TRBV6-5 and TRBJ2-7; a weak D match, TRBD1 (6 bases). Per the germline V gene, CDR1 is MNHEY and CDR2 is SVGAGI. The CDR3 runs 12 residues. The ends were cut back, 6 bases at V and 7 bases at J, with 13 bases in the middle. The CDR3 reads CASRTLGTEQYF. As DNA, the CDR3 is TGTGCCAGCAGAACGCTGGGGACAGAGCAGTACTTC.

This clonotype was recorded many times. The chain is built from TRBV12-3 or TRBV12-4 and TRBJ1-5, with D uncertain. Trimming removed 2 bases at V and 6 bases at J, with 5 bases between. This CDR3 is built from 12 residues. Written as DNA, the CDR3 is TGTGCCAGCAGTTTATGGCTTCAGCCCCAGCATTTT. Protein: CASSLWLQPQHF.

V is TRBV7-8 and J is TRBJ1-2, with a tentative D call TRBD1 (5 bases). Germline loops: CDR1 SGHVS, CDR2 FQNEAQ. CDR3 size: 12 residues. The ends were cut back, 5 bases at V and 7 bases at J, with 11 bases in the middle. The CDR3 DNA is TGTGCCAGCAGCCCCCCAGGGTTTGGCTACACCTTC. Translating gives CASSPPGFGYTF.

This clonotype occurred many times. A junction end diverges from the germline sequence, so it may reflect a read error. J is TRBJ2-7 and V is TRBV5-6; D possibly uses TRBD1 or TRBD2 (5 bases each). CDR1 SGHDT and CDR2 YYEEEE come from the germline V gene. The CDR3 loop spans 13 amino acids. For the CDR3, the DNA is TGTGCCAGCAGCTCCAACCCAGTCGCAGGGACGAACTTC. This translates into CASSSNPVAGTNF. The whole variable domain, filled in from reference TRBV5-6 and TRBJ2-7, reads DAGVTQSPTHLIKTRGQQVTLRCSPKSGHDTVSWYQQALGQGPQFIFQYYEEEERQRGNFPDRFSGHQFPNYSSELNVNALLLGDSALYLCASSSNPVAGTNFGPGTRLTVT.

This clonotype was picked up many times. V is TRBV7-6 and J is TRBJ2-5; a possible D gene is TRBD1 (6 bases). CDR3 length: 16 residues. Trimming stripped 5 bases from V and 1 base from J, with 17 bases between. The germline V gene has CDR1 SGHVS and CDR2 FNYEAQ. The CDR3 DNA is TGTGCCAGCAGCCCTATAGGGGGACAAGCCCAAGAGACCCAGTACTTC. Amino acid sequence: CASSPIGGQAQETQYF.

This clonotype was seen many times. The rearrangement links TRBV12-3 or TRBV12-4 to TRBJ2-7; D is ambiguous. The CDR3 covers 13 residues. V shed 7 bases and J shed 4 bases, with 14 bases lying between them. DNA of the CDR3: TGTGCCAGCACCTACGTGGGGTATTACGAGCAGTACTTC. It translates to CASTYVGYYEQYF.

As regards this clonotype: Germline is not matched at one junction end, which may reflect a read error. The chain carries TRBV5-6 and TRBJ1-1, with D possibly TRBD1 on 6 matching bases. The CDR3 consists of 15 residues. The germline gives CDR1 SGHDT, CDR2 YYEEEE. The CDR3 nucleotides are TGTACCAGCAGAGGCCACAGGGCCCTTTACGCTGAAGCTTTCTTT. It is translated as CTSRGHRALYAEAFF.